This TCR beta chain was profiled in a study of cytomegalovirus exposure and HLA in healthy donors. Study-wide results and limits: In a later analysis, a missense DCLRE1C variant was linked to TCR beta V- and J-gene trimming. Associated with cytomegalovirus, according to the listing, were 150 to 200 TCR beta chains.

Germline V gene sequence: CDR1 SGHDT, CDR2 YYEEEE. With 6 bases clipped from V and 4 bases from J, the junction kept 3 bases outside the gene matches. This CDR3 has 13 amino acids. Primers for the PCR totalled 60 Vbeta and 13 Jbeta. Clones were read by immunoSEQ multiplex PCR, and TCRdb kept only the in-frame ones, dropping some. This table has around 110,000 clones, approximately 70% appearing once. A note on this clone: As yet, its antigen is unknown.

Sequencing was performed on PBMCs. This TCR was sampled from a man aged 18 to 30 in good health and CMV-seronegative. This chain joins TRBV5-6 and TRBJ1-3, with 8 bases aligning to TRBD1. In nucleotides, the CDR3 is TGTGCCAGCACCCGGGACAGGGGAAACACCATATATTTT. This gives the protein CASTRDRGNTIYF.